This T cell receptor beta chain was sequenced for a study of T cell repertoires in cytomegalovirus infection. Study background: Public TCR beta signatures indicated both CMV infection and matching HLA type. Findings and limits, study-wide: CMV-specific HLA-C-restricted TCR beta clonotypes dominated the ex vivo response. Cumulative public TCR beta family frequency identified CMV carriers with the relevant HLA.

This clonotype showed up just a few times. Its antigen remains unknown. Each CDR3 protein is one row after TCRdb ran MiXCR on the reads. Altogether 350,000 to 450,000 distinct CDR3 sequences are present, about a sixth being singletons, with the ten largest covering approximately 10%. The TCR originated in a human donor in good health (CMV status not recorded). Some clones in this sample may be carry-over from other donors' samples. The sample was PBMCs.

The CDR3 spells CAIGPSAGSTDTQYF. In nucleotides, the CDR3 is TGTGCCATCGGCCCTTCGGCGGGTAGCACAGATACGCAGTATTTT. The chain joins TRBV10-3 to TRBJ2-3, with D tentatively TRBD2 (5 bases). The CDR3 totals 15 residues. The germline V gene encodes CDR1 ENHRY and CDR2 SYGVKD. V lost 8 bases, J lost 0 bases, and 15 bases lay in between.